This T cell receptor beta chain was sequenced during a study of OX40 agonist ivuxolimab in advanced cancers. Data came from immunoSEQ multiplex PCR; TCRdb stores just in-frame clones and leaves some out. The table records about 75,000 clones, about 88% of them present only once. The sample in question was CD4+ or CD8+ T cells sorted from blood, obtained in a trial of the OX40 agonist ivuxolimab. This receptor was taken from an adult with an advanced solid tumor such as melanoma, head and neck, liver or kidney cancer.

The CDR3 protein is CASSVHGETQYF. The CDR3 DNA sequence: TGTGCCAGCAGTGTTCACGGGGAGACCCAGTACTTC. The chain is built from TRBV6-1 and TRBJ2-5; no clear D. The V gene's germline CDR1 is MNHNS and CDR2 SASEGT. This CDR3 contains 12 residues. The ends were cut back, 4 bases at V and 5 bases at J, with 8 bases in the middle.